This T cell receptor (beta chain) was obtained from a study of T cell responses to AZD1222 COVID-19 vaccine (dated by TCRdb to the early 2020s). With regard to the full study: TCR sequencing covered some 240 trial participants: about 210 given two doses of AZD1222 and 26 given two doses of MenACWY control vaccine. Trial participants were enrolled by age into 18-55, 56-69 and 70-plus year subgroups, with approximately 150, 30 and 60 TCR-sequenced participants respectively. Results and caveats for the whole study, not just this receptor: A significant rise in spike-specific TCR breadth and depth was observed after two AZD1222 doses relative to day 0 and relative to MenACWY recipients. Conclusions about previously exposed vaccinees were limited because only five to seven AZD1222 recipients were SARS-CoV-2 seropositive at baseline. The whole spike protein was spanned by vaccine-associated CD4 TCRs, and dominant responses were seen in regions 160-218 and 743-854. Because no day 14 peak-response samples were available, the repertoires could be characterized only after the peak T cell response. Nearly half of unique spike-specific TCRs reportedly recognized epitopes outside regions mutated in the B.1.351 and B.1.1.7 variants. In the small 56-69-year group, the increase in depth fell short of significance, most likely because of low power. Most participants were white British and females outnumbered males, and the authors suggested that clonal diversity may have been underestimated.

According to the germline V gene, CDR1 reads SNHLY and CDR2 reads FYNNEI. The CDR3 numbers 15 residues from cysteine through phenylalanine. The sequence is cut down to CDR3 DNA, 45 bases in frame from base 1. V loses 3 bases of germline sequence and J loses 8 bases, and the interval between the two ends is 16 bases. This specimen's time point label, per the study, means: about 28 days (+/-7) after the second vaccine dose. In the paper's terms, the treatment or condition label means: meningococcal conjugate vaccine given as trial control. The vaccinee samples were drawn from two UK trials, COV001 and COV002, one of which was a single-blind randomized controlled phase 2/3 trial testing AZD1222 (ChAdOx1 nCoV-19) in healthy adults. Trial participant PBMC samples were collected at day 0 and day 28 after the second dose for TCRbeta chain sequencing. The CDR3 regions of human TCRbeta chains were subjected to immunosequencing. Per the source publication's procedure: Repertoire TCRs were matched against a reference library of SARS-CoV-2-specific TCRs generated with the MIRA antigen-specificity platform. Breadth was defined as the fraction of unique TCRs that were SARS-CoV-2-associated. Depth was defined as the fraction of total T cells that were SARS-CoV-2-associated. Each spike-specific TCR was assigned to its reactive spike region and to a CD4 or CD8 class using the MIRA data. Log10-transformed breadth and depth values were compared by one-way ANOVA with Sidak's multiple comparisons tests. TCRdb took over this immuneACCESS table, retaining in-frame rearrangements with V and J assigned. Such tables are incomplete; in checked studies, under half of the missing clones stem from an unresolved V gene, and the remainder is unexplained. Clone size and V and J calls were adopted from that table, with D and trimming inferred from the DNA. Present in this sample are 130,000 or so clones, roughly nine tenths of which were seen just once. The ten most abundant clones make up about 7.5% of the sample.

As to this clone: The target of this receptor is not known. No much larger clone is present one base from it, and per-base qualities are unavailable.

This TCR was recovered from an adult who received the MenACWY meningococcal vaccine as a control. The material sequenced was peripheral blood, taken 28 days after the second dose of the MenACWY control vaccine. The chain is assembled from TRBV2 and TRBJ1-4; a weak D assignment points to TRBD1 (6 bases agree). The base sequence is TGTGCCAGCAGTGAGGCCCTGGGGGCTAGGGAAAAACTGTTTTTT. Its translation is CASSEALGAREKLFF.